These 10 T cell receptor beta chains were all obtained from the same sample, sequenced in a study of T cells after yellow fever vaccination. TCRdb processed the 5' RACE reads anew with MiXCR; each CDR3 protein has one entry. Of hundreds of thousands of distinct CDR3 sequences listed, roughly 14% are singletons. The sample in question was PBMCs, obtained on the day of the yellow fever booster vaccination. All receptors derive from a man aged 25 to 40 who received the YFV17D yellow fever vaccine.

The chain couples TRBV9 to TRBJ2-3; the match to TRBD2 covers 16 bases. After removal of 3 bases from V and 2 bases from J, the junction contained 6 bases not matched to a gene. The CDR3 extends over 18 amino acids. Germline values: CDR1 SGDLS, CDR2 YYNGEE. The CDR3 sequence is CASSEGLAGGMVTDTQYF. The CDR3 DNA sequence: TGTGCCAGCAGCGAGGGACTAGCGGGAGGGATGGTCACAGATACGCAGTATTTT. Together with reference TRBV9 and TRBJ2-3, the CDR3 gives the full variable domain: DSGVTQTPKHLITATGQRVTLRCSPRSGDLSVYWYQQSLDQGLQFLIQYYNGEERAKGNILERFSAQQFPDLHSELNLSSLELGDSALYFCASSEGLAGGMVTDTQYFGPGTRLTVL.

This clonotype was seen a few times. The chain links TRBV7-2 to TRBJ2-1; weak D call: TRBD2 (5 bases). Between the trimmed V and J ends, which lost 1 base and 6 bases, there was a span of 13 bases. This CDR3 spans 15 amino acids. The germline CDR1 and CDR2 sequences are SGHTA and FQGNSA. The CDR3 sequence is CASSLGGSAVNEQFF. The CDR3 region has the DNA TGTGCCAGCAGCTTAGGAGGGTCGGCGGTCAATGAGCAGTTCTTC.

The V call is TRBV7-8, the J call TRBJ2-2; 7 bases match TRBD2. V lost 4 bases, J lost 4 bases, and 9 bases stayed unmatched. The CDR3 extends over 16 amino acids. Germline assignment: CDR1 SGHVS and CDR2 FQNEAQ. The CDR3, as DNA: TGTGCCAGCAGCTCTCGGGCGGGAGCGTTCACCGGGGAGCTGTTTTTT. The encoded protein is CASSSRAGAFTGELFF.

The table lists this clonotype with a few counts. The V gene is TRBV10-3, the J gene TRBJ1-1; 11 bases map to TRBD1. Germline V CDR1 and CDR2: ENHRY, SYGVKD. This CDR3 has 15 amino acids. V dropped 3 bases and J dropped 4; count of bases not matched to a gene: 4. The DNA for the CDR3 is TGTGCCATCAGTGACCCGGGACAGGGGGGCACTGAAGCTTTCTTT. Its translation: CAISDPGQGGTEAFF.

In this sample, this clonotype turned up a few times. This sequence joins TRBV6-1 and TRBJ2-7, with 13 bases aligning to TRBD2. The ends lost 6 bases at V and 3 bases at J; junction bases unmatched: 5. The CDR3 runs to 15 residues. CDR1 MNHNS and CDR2 SASEGT come from the germline V gene. CDR3 amino acids: CASRQGTSGDYEQYF. DNA of the CDR3: TGTGCCAGCAGGCAGGGGACTAGCGGGGACTACGAGCAGTACTTC.

CDR3 coding DNA: TGCAGCGGTGAGAACACCGGGGAGCTGTTTTTT. It specifies CSGENTGELFF. The V and J genes are TRBV29-1 and TRBJ2-2; D is uncertain. From germline, CDR1 is SQVTM and CDR2 ANQGSEA. CDR3 length: 11 amino acids. V was trimmed by 7 bases and J by 1 base, leaving 4 bases between them.

This clonotype was found a few times. J is TRBJ2-5 and V is TRBV27, with 8 bases fitting TRBD1. Germline lookup yields CDR1 MNHEY and CDR2 SMNVEV (reference sequence). With 3 bases clipped from V and 0 bases from J, the junction kept 3 bases outside the gene matches. The CDR3 length is 15 residues. The CDR3 nucleotides read TGTGCCAGCAGTTTCTACAGGGGGTACCAAGAGACCCAGTACTTC. As protein: CASSFYRGYQETQYF.

The rearrangement uses TRBV6-2 or TRBV6-3 and TRBJ2-7, with D perhaps matching TRBD2 (6 bases). Trimming stripped 7 bases from V and 3 bases from J, with 19 bases between. The CDR3 length is 15 residues. Germline V gene data show CDR1 as MNHEY and CDR2 as SVGEGT. In DNA form, the CDR3 reads TGTGCCAGCACCCCTCCGGGACTCCCTAACTACGAGCAGTACTTC. Its translation is CASTPPGLPNYEQYF.

The rearrangement joins TRBV7-9 to TRBJ2-1; D not resolved. CDR1 and CDR2 (germline): SEHNR, FQNEAQ (reference sequence). The ends were cut back, 9 bases at V and 5 bases at J, with 8 bases in the middle. There are 11 residues in the CDR3. The CDR3 loop is CASDHNNEQFF. DNA of the CDR3: TGTGCCAGTGACCACAACAATGAGCAGTTCTTC.

The table lists this clonotype with a few counts. The chain recombines TRBV25-1 with TRBJ2-7, with 8 nucleotides matching TRBD1. The germline V gene has CDR1 MGHDK and CDR2 SYGVNS. The CDR3 loop spans 17 amino acids. The V and J ends lost 0 bases and 2 bases, in that order; junction bases with no gene match: 9. The CDR3 reads CASSEYYPDRGAYEQYF. The CDR3 DNA follows: TGTGCCAGCAGTGAATATTACCCCGACAGGGGTGCCTACGAGCAGTACTTC.